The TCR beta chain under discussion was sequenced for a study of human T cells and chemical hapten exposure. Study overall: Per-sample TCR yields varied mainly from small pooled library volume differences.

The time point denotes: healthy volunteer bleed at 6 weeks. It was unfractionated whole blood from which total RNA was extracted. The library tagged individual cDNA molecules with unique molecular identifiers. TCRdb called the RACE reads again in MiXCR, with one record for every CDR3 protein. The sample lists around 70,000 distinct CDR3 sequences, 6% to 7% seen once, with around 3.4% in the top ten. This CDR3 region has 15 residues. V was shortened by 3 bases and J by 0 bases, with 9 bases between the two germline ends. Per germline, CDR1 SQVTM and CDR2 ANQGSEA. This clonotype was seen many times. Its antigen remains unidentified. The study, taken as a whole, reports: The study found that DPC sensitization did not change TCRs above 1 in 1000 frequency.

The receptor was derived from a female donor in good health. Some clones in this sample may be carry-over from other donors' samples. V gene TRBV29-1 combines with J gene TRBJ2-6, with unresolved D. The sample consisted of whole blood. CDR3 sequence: CSVDERSSGANVLTF. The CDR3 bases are TGCAGCGTTGATGAAAGGAGCTCTGGGGCCAACGTCCTGACTTTC.